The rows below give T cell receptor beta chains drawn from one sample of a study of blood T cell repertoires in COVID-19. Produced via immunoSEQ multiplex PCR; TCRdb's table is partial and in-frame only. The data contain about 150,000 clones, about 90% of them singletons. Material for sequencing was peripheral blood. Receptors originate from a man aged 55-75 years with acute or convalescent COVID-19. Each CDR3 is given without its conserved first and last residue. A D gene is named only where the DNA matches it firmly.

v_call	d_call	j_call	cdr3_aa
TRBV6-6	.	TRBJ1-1	EVREGNTEAF
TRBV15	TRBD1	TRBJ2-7	ATSKGQGVGEQY
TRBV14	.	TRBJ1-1	ASSQDRATEAF
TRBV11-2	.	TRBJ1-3	ASSSPRGGLGRNTIY
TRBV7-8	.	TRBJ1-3	ASSLVGTRVNTIY
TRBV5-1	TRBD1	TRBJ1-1	ASSPGDSWEVS
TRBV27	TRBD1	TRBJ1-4	ASKRTGFATNEKLF
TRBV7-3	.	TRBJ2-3	ASSSGTKDTQY
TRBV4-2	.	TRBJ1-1	ASSQGTDTEAF
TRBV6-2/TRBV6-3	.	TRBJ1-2	ASSYSGHLAYGYT
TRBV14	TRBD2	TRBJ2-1	ASSPLAGDPYNEQF
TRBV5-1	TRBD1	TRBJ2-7	ASSPGTGGNEQY
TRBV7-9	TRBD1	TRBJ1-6	ASTPGQGFNSPLH
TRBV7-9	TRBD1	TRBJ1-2	ASSSQGARGYT
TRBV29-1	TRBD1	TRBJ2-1	SVQRGQGGEQF
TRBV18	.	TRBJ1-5	ASSSSSNQPQH
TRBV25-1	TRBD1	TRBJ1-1	ASRPQGARNTEAF
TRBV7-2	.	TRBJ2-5	ASSYTAGGRNLAVGTQY
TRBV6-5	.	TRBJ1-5	ASSQEANQPQH
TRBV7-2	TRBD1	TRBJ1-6	ASSFRGQGSPLH
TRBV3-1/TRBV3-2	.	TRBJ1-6	ASSHTGKNSPLH
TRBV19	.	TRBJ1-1	ASSIQGPNTEAF
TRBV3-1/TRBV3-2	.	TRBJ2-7	ASSPRDGSSYEQY
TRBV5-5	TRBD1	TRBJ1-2	ASSTDRERSGYT
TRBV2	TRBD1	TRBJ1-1	ASSYSGGDTEAF
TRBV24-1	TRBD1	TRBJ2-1	ATSDPGTGGLNEQF
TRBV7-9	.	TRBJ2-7	ASSLSQASYEQY
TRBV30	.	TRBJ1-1	AWDDRFTEAF
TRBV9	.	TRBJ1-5	ASSEQGSSNQPQH
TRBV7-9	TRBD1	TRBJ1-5	ASSLGQGGGSNQPQH
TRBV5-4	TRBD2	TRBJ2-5	ASSPSGGGRETQY
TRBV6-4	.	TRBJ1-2	ASSPENLGYGYT
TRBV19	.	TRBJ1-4	ASKTLDGAVEKLF
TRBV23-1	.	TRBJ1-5	ASSQSKTVGQPQH
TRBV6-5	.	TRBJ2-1	ASSLSRNNEQF
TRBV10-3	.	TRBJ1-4	AIRGTATNEKLF
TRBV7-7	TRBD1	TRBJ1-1	ASSLDPGGEAF